These 7 T cell receptor beta chains were all obtained from the same sample, sequenced in a study of T cell repertoires in cytomegalovirus infection. Via MiXCR, TCRdb re-called the reads, giving one row per CDR3 protein. The sample records approximately 730,000 distinct CDR3 sequences, roughly 29% being singletons. The antigens of these receptors remain unknown. The sequences come from cultured CD8+ T cells from PBMCs, collected from culture after CMV antigen stimulation. All receptors come from a human donor in good health (CMV status not recorded). Some clones in this sample may be carry-over from other donors' samples.

CDR3 nucleotides: TGTGCCAGCAGCCGACCGACCCGACCCCACGAGCAGTACTTC. It specifies CASSRPTRPHEQYF. The V gene is TRBV7-6, the J gene TRBJ2-7; D is undetermined. Germline CDR1 reads SGHVS; CDR2 reads FNYEAQ. Deletions cut 5 bases from V and 5 bases from J, with 16 bases between. The CDR3 is made up of 14 amino acids.

The chain joins TRBV29-1 to TRBJ2-2, with 10 bases lining up with TRBD2. The V gene end was trimmed by 1 base and the J gene end by 7 bases; junction bases not matched to a gene: 6. The CDR3 has 15 residues. Germline V gene sequence: CDR1 SQVTM, CDR2 ANQGSEA. CDR3 sequence: CSVEAPLAGGGELFF. CDR3 DNA sequence: TGCAGCGTTGAAGCACCTTTAGCGGGGGGCGGGGAGCTGTTTTTT.

This clonotype was detected a few times. The chain carries TRBV12-3 or TRBV12-4 and TRBJ2-5; D is ambiguous. The CDR3 runs to 11 residues. V was clipped by 5 bases and J by 8 bases, with 9 bases between them. CDR3 loop: CASSTGPTQYF. In nucleotides, the CDR3 is TGTGCCAGCAGTACCGGACCCACCCAGTACTTC.

Many counts were recorded for this clonotype. V is TRBV7-2 and J is TRBJ2-1; 8 nucleotides align to TRBD2. V dropped 5 bases and J dropped 6; count of bases not matched to a gene: 9. This CDR3 is built from 15 residues. Per the germline V gene, CDR1 is SGHTA and CDR2 is FQGNSA. DNA of the CDR3: TGTGCCAGCAGCCTCGGGGGGGCCTCACCCAATGAGCAGTTCTTC. This gives the protein CASSLGGASPNEQFF.

This clonotype has more than one count but fewer than ten. The gene calls are TRBV11-2 and TRBJ2-5, with 7 positions matching TRBD1. Germline loops: CDR1 SGHAT, CDR2 FQNNGV. The length of the CDR3 is 16 residues. The junction had 10 bases not matched to a gene; V was cut back by 0 bases and J by 6 bases. The CDR3 DNA follows: TGTGCCAGCAGCTTAGATCTACAGGGGTTCGATAAGACCCAGTACTTC. Translated, it gives CASSLDLQGFDKTQYF.

The rearrangement uses TRBV11-2 and TRBJ2-1, with a weak D call TRBD2 (6 bases). This CDR3 spans 16 amino acids. CDR1 and CDR2 (germline): SGHAT, FQNNGV. Between the trimmed V and J ends, which lost 4 bases and 0 bases, there was a span of 13 bases. Written as DNA, the CDR3 is TGTGCCAGCAGCTCGACTAGTTTTGGCTCCTACAATGAGCAGTTCTTC. Its protein is CASSSTSFGSYNEQFF.

This clonotype was found a few times. V and J are TRBV27 and TRBJ1-2, with 9 bases matching TRBD1. The CDR3 sequence is 15 residues long. The junction had 3 bases not matched to a gene; V was cut back by 3 bases and J by 1 base. Germline lookup yields CDR1 MNHEY and CDR2 SMNVEV (reference sequence). As DNA, the CDR3 is TGTGCCAGCAGTTTGACAGGGGGTCTTAACTATGGCTACACCTTC. Translating it yields CASSLTGGLNYGYTF.